Listed below are T cell receptor beta chains from one sample, sequenced in a study of T cells in Graves' hyperthyroidism and ophthalmopathy. Via MiXCR, TCRdb re-called the multiplex PCR reads, giving one row per CDR3 protein. The sample yields 500,000 to 600,000 distinct CDR3 sequences, roughly 50% seen once. The source material was peripheral blood or thyroid tissue (not recorded which). The receptors stem from an adult woman with Graves' disease, either hyperthyroidism or ophthalmopathy (not recorded which). CDR3s include the opening cysteine and the closing phenylalanine or tryptophan. A D gene is named only where the DNA matches it firmly. Rows give clone size only sometimes, using once, few, many, or a class for an expanded clone.

D	V	J	size	CDR3	DNA
TRBD1	TRBV7-9	TRBJ1-1	many	CASSALQGLETEAFF	TGTGCCAGCAGCGCCTTACAGGGGCTGGAGACTGAAGCTTTCTTT
-	TRBV28	TRBJ2-7	few	CASSSNRAHEQYF	TGTGCCAGCAGTTCCAACAGGGCCCACGAGCAGTACTTC
-	TRBV10-3	TRBJ2-7	-	CAISEGDRTYEQYF	TGTGCCATCAGTGAAGGCGACAGGACTTACGAGCAGTACTTC
TRBD1	TRBV2	TRBJ1-6	-	CASKRWQGDSPLHF	TGTGCCAGTAAACGTTGGCAGGGGGATTCACCCCTCCACTTT
TRBD1	TRBV29-1	TRBJ1-1	-	CSGGGGERTEDFF	TGCAGCGGGGGAGGGGGCGAAAGGACTGAAGATTTCTTT
-	TRBV11-1	TRBJ2-7	many	CASSLGGTDEQYF	TGTGCCAGCAGCTTAGGGGGGACGGACGAGCAGTACTTC
TRBD2	TRBV20-1	TRBJ2-5	-	CSARGGGIETQYF	TGCAGTGCTCGCGGGGGAGGGATAGAGACCCAGTACTTC
TRBD1	TRBV19	TRBJ1-1	-	CASSPSSRGLVTEAFF	TGTGCCAGTAGTCCGTCAAGCAGGGGGCTGGTTACTGAAGCTTTCTTT
TRBD2	TRBV5-1	TRBJ2-2	-	CASSSTGTSGSIGELFF	TGCGCCAGCAGCTCAACCGGGACTAGCGGGAGTATCGGGGAGCTGTTTTTT
-	TRBV6-6	TRBJ2-7	-	CASSRTGDSDEQYF	TGTGCCAGCAGTCGGACGGGAGACAGCGACGAGCAGTACTTC
-	TRBV6-5	TRBJ2-3	-	CASREGNTDTQYF	TGTGCCAGCAGGGAGGGGAACACAGATACGCAGTATTTT
-	TRBV2	TRBJ1-1	many	CASIQGRTEAFF	TGTGCCAGCATACAGGGTCGCACTGAAGCTTTCTTT
-	TRBV12-3/TRBV12-4	TRBJ2-7	many	CASRPSTGSSYEQYF	TGTGCCAGCAGGCCGTCGACGGGGAGCTCCTACGAGCAGTACTTC
TRBD2	TRBV20-1	TRBJ2-7	many	CSARPGLAGGPSSYEQYF	TGCAGTGCTAGACCGGGACTAGCGGGAGGGCCGAGCTCCTACGAGCAGTACTTC
-	TRBV20-1	TRBJ2-5	many	CSARAITGRETQYF	TGCAGTGCTAGAGCCATTACAGGGCGAGAGACCCAGTACTTC
-	TRBV6-6	TRBJ2-7	many	CASTHKDVAYEQYF	TGTGCCAGCACTCACAAGGACGTAGCCTACGAGCAGTACTTC
TRBD1	TRBV6-1	TRBJ2-7	many	CASTGGPEPPYEQYF	TGTGCCAGCACAGGGGGCCCTGAGCCTCCTTACGAGCAGTACTTC
-	TRBV20-1	TRBJ1-5	-	CSASQASVDQPQHF	TGCAGTGCTAGTCAGGCGTCAGTAGATCAGCCCCAGCATTTT
TRBD2	TRBV5-8	TRBJ2-7	many	CASSVGAGPTYEQYF	TGTGCCAGCAGCGTAGGAGCGGGACCCACTTACGAGCAGTACTTC
TRBD1	TRBV20-1	TRBJ2-7	many	CSASSGTGAYEQYF	TGCAGTGCTAGTTCCGGGACAGGGGCCTACGAGCAGTACTTC
TRBD1	TRBV7-9	TRBJ1-5	-	CASSLARARGFQPQHF	TGTGCCAGCAGCTTAGCTAGGGCCAGGGGGTTTCAGCCCCAGCATTTT
TRBD2	TRBV6-5	TRBJ2-5	many	CASSPAGAQETQYF	TGTGCCAGCAGCCCAGCGGGGGCTCAAGAGACCCAGTACTTC
TRBD1	TRBV19	TRBJ1-5	-	CASSTRGQLSGQPQHF	TGTGCCAGTAGTACCCGGGGACAGCTTAGCGGTCAGCCCCAGCATTTT
-	TRBV7-9	TRBJ2-7	few	CASSSDTTGSYEQYF	TGTGCCAGCAGTTCAGACACGACAGGCTCCTACGAGCAGTACTTC
-	TRBV5-4	TRBJ1-5	-	CASSPGPMASNQPQHF	TGTGCCAGCAGCCCCGGGCCCATGGCTAGCAATCAGCCCCAGCATTTT
TRBD2	TRBV10-3	TRBJ2-2	-	CAIRTSATGELFF	TGTGCCATCAGGACTAGCGCAACCGGGGAGCTGTTTTTT
TRBD1	TRBV12-3/TRBV12-4	TRBJ1-5	-	CASSLKTGGQETQHF	TGTGCCAGCAGCTTGAAAACAGGGGGCCAGGAGACCCAGCATTTT
-	TRBV12-3/TRBV12-4	TRBJ2-7	few	CASSLSGSIYEQYF	TGTGCCAGCAGTTTATCGGGGAGTATCTACGAGCAGTACTTC
TRBD1	TRBV19	TRBJ1-5	-	CASTSHRGNQPQHF	TGTGCCAGTACATCTCACAGGGGGAATCAGCCCCAGCATTTT
-	TRBV25-1	TRBJ2-7	-	CASFYICSAPGTFVYEQYF	-
TRBD1	TRBV20-1	TRBJ1-4	few	CSARPADRAGEKLFF	TGCAGTGCTCGACCGGCGGACAGGGCAGGCGAAAAACTGTTTTTT
-	TRBV9	TRBJ2-5	-	CASSVDGYQETQYF	TGTGCCAGCAGCGTAGATGGGTACCAAGAGACCCAGTACTTC
-	TRBV4-1	TRBJ1-5	-	CASSLGFGPGDQPQHF	TGCGCCAGCAGCTTGGGCTTTGGACCCGGAGATCAGCCCCAGCATTTT
TRBD1	TRBV4-1	TRBJ1-5	many	CASSLRGLSNQPQHF	TGCGCCAGCAGCCTCAGGGGGTTGAGCAATCAGCCCCAGCATTTT
-	TRBV2	TRBJ2-5	-	CASSDQAQETQYF	TGTGCCAGCAGCGATCAGGCCCAAGAGACCCAGTACTTC
-	TRBV4-1	TRBJ1-3	many	CASSQGRIHSPGSPF	TGCGCCAGCAGCCAAGGACGGATCCACTCCCCTGGCTCCCCTTTT
-	TRBV29-1	TRBJ1-3	once	CSVNPTGLDTIYF	TGCAGCGTGAATCCTACAGGGCTGGACACCATATATTTT
-	TRBV7-4	TRBJ1-1	-	CASSLGAGPRNTEAFF	TGTGCCAGCAGCTTAGGGGCAGGTCCGAGGAACACTGAAGCTTTCTTT
TRBD1	TRBV25-1	TRBJ2-7	-	CASSRGDRPYEQYF	TGTGCCAGCAGTAGGGGGGACAGGCCCTACGAGCAGTACTTT
-	TRBV11-2	TRBJ1-6	-	CASSFTDGDSPLHF	TGTGCCAGCAGCTTTACCGACGGAGATTCACCCCTCCACTTT
-	TRBV25-1	TRBJ1-2	many	CASGVDGNYGYTF	TGTGCCAGCGGAGTGGACGGGAACTATGGCTACACCTTC
TRBD1	TRBV20-1	TRBJ2-2	-	CSGRTGGELFF	TGCAGTGGGAGGACAGGGGGGGAGCTGTTTTTT